This entry lists 8 T cell receptor beta chains sequenced from one sample in a study of tumor-infiltrating lymphocytes in oesophageal squamous cell carcinoma. TCRdb analysed the reads with MiXCR anew, one entry per CDR3 protein. The data contain roughly 12,000 distinct CDR3 sequences, roughly 60% of them singletons. The sequencing input was blood. These receptors came from a female donor with esophageal squamous cell carcinoma.

The chain combines TRBV6-6 with TRBJ2-5; a possible D gene is TRBD1 (5 bases). The end of the DNA fits TRBJ2-7 better, so the J call may be wrong. The germline CDR1 and CDR2 sequences are MNHNY and SVGAGI (reference sequence). The CDR3 sequence is 13 residues long. CDR3 nucleotides: TGTGCCAGCAGTCAACAGGAGTCCTACGAGCAGTACTTC. Translated: CASSQQESYEQYF.

The chain combines TRBV7-3 with TRBJ2-5; 8 bases match TRBD2. The J call may be incorrect, as the DNA end agrees better with TRBJ2-1. In germline, CDR1 is SGHTA, CDR2 FQGTGA. This CDR3 comprises 16 residues. The CDR3 DNA sequence: TGTGCCAGCAGCTTAACGTCGGTAGCGGGAAGGAATGAGCAGTTCTTC. It translates to CASSLTSVAGRNEQFF.

The chain carries TRBV12-3 or TRBV12-4 and TRBJ2-3; TRBD2 matches 7 bases. This CDR3 region has 14 residues. V lost 6 bases and J lost 4; bases outside the gene matches: 7. CDR3 amino acids: CASSRLAGADTQYF. The CDR3 DNA follows: TGTGCCAGCAGCAGACTAGCCGGGGCAGATACGCAGTATTTT.

This clonotype was detected ten times or more. This chain connects TRBV6-1 to TRBJ2-5, with D unclear. Looked up from germline, CDR1 is MNHNS and CDR2 is SASEGT. The CDR3 has 11 residues. The V and J ends lost 5 bases and 5 bases respectively, with 6 bases between them. The CDR3, as DNA: TGTGCCAGCAGTTATTGGGAGACCCAGTACTTC. It encodes CASSYWETQYF.

V usage is TRBV25-1 and J usage is TRBJ2-5; no firm D call. With 5 bases removed from V and 5 bases from J, the gap between germline ends came to 12 bases. This CDR3 is built from 13 residues. Germline V gene lookup returns CDR1 MGHDK and CDR2 SYGVNS. The CDR3 loop reads CASSLLSGETQYF. CDR3 DNA sequence: TGTGCCAGCAGTTTACTCTCGGGCGAGACCCAGTACTTC.

This clonotype is termed medium-sized. The chain is built from TRBV28 and TRBJ2-7; 7 bases are a match to TRBD1. The germline gives CDR1 MDHEN, CDR2 SYDVKM. This CDR3 has 13 amino acids. V lost 5 bases, J lost 4 bases, and 5 bases stayed unmatched. The CDR3 DNA reads as TGTGCCAGCAGTCCCGACAGGGAATACGAGCAGTACTTC. Translation gives CASSPDREYEQYF.

Of note for this clonotype: A read error is likely, as this CDR3 ends without the conserved phenylalanine or tryptophan. V and J are TRBV7-2 and TRBJ2-5; 9 bases align to TRBD1. The J call is uncertain, as TRBJ2-1 better fits the DNA end. Germline CDR1 is SGHTA and CDR2 is FQGNSA. The CDR3 is 13 amino acids. In DNA form, the CDR3 reads TGTGCCAGCAGCTTTACAGGGGGCGAGACCCAGTTCTTA. As protein: CASSFTGGETQFL.

This clonotype was recorded only once. An end of the junction differs from the germline gene, which may be a read error. The chain recombines TRBV7-6 with TRBJ2-1, with D hard to call. Germline V gene data show CDR1 as SGHVS and CDR2 as FNYEAQ. The CDR3 extends over 14 amino acids. In nucleotides, the CDR3 is TGTGCTAGCAGCTTAGTGGCTAGTAGCAATGAGCAGTTCTTC. This gives the protein CASSLVASSNEQFF.